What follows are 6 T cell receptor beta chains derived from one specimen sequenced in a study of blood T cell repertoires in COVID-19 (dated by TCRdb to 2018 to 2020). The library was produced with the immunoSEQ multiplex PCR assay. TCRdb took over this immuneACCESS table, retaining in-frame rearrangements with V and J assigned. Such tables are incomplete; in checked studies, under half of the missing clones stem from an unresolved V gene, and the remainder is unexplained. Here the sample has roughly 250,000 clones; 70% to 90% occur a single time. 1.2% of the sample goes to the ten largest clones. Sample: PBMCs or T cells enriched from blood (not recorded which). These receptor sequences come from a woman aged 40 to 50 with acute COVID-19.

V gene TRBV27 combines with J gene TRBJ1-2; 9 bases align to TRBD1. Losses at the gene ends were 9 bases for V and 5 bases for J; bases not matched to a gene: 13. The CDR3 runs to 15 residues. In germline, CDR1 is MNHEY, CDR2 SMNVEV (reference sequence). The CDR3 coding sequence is TGTGCCAGTTCATCCGGGACAGGGTTTTGGTATGGCTACACCTTC. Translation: CASSSGTGFWYGYTF.

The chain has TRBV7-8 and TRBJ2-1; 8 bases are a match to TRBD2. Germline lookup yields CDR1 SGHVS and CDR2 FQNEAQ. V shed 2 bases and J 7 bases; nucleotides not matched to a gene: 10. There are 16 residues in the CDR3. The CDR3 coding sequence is TGTGCCAGCAGCTTACCCCAAGCGGGAGTTAGGAATGAGCAGTTCTTC. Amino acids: CASSLPQAGVRNEQFF.

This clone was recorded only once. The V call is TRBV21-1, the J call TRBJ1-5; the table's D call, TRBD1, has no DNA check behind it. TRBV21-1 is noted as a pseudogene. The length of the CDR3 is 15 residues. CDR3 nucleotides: TGTGCCAGCAGCAAACACAGGGGCCTCAATCAGCCCCAGCATTTT. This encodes CASSKHRGLNQPQHF.

This CDR3 is CASSFGQGLSSGGYTF. CDR3 nucleotide sequence: TGTGCCAGCAGTTTCGGGCAGGGTCTCTCTTCTGGTGGCTACACCTTC. This chain links TRBV27 with TRBJ1-2, with D possibly matching TRBD1 (5 bases). The CDR3 has 16 residues. Germline V CDR1 and CDR2: MNHEY, SMNVEV (reference sequence). The germline V and J ends were trimmed by 3 bases and 7 bases, with 21 bases remaining between them.

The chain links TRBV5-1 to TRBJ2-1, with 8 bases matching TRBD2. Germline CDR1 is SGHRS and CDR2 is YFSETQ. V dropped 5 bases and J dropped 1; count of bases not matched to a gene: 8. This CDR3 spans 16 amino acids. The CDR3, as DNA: TGCGCCAGCAGTTTGACTAGCGTACTATCCTACAATGAGCAGTTCTTC. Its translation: CASSLTSVLSYNEQFF.

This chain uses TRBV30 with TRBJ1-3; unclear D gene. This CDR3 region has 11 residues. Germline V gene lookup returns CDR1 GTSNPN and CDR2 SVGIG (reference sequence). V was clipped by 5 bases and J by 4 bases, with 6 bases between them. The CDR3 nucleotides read TGTGCCTGGGACATAGGAAACACCATATATTTT. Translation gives CAWDIGNTIYF.